This T cell receptor beta chain was recorded in a study of a mutant IDH1 vaccine in newly diagnosed glioma. The overall study: Weeks 1, 3, 5, 7, 11, 15, 19 and 23 were when patients received their eight vaccinations. Either 4-6 weeks after radiotherapy alone or alongside temozolomide, vaccination was begun. Previous treatment comprised radiotherapy, temozolomide, or both, mostly both. Study-level points and caveats: Vaccine-induced immune responses occurred in roughly 93% of patients.

This CDR3 has 15 residues. Looked up from germline, CDR1 is SGHRS and CDR2 is YFSETQ. V gave up 0 bases and J gave up 4 bases; unmatched junction bases: 3. Sequenced by immunoSEQ multiplex PCR; TCRdb stores in-frame clones only, minus some. In the table there are 25,000 to 35,000 clones, 89% of which are singletons. About this clone: Its antigen is as yet unknown.

Time point indicated: week 5, during vaccination. Doses of 300 ug of mutant IDH1 20-mer peptide were given with topical imiquimod. The sample in question was PBMCs, obtained from a glioma patient whose treatment included an IDH1 peptide vaccine. The sequence came from a man younger than 30 with glioma. V and J are TRBV5-1 and TRBJ2-1, with 8 bases matching TRBD1. Written as DNA, the CDR3 is TGCGCCAGCAGCTTGGCCCAGGGGGCATACAATGAGCAGTTCTTC. It yields the protein CASSLAQGAYNEQFF.